This is a list of T cell receptor beta chains from one sample in a study of blood T cells in healthy people across ages. Each CDR3 protein is one row after TCRdb ran MiXCR on the 5' RACE reads. The table includes about 1.7 million distinct CDR3 sequences, roughly 28% detected once. Sequenced: blood. Receptors originate from a woman between 25 and 40 years old in good health. The CDR3 runs from the conserved cysteine through the conserved F or W. Fields, in order: CDR3 length, J gene, V gene, D gene, clone size, CDR3 protein, CDR3 DNA. D genes are given only for firm matches. The size entry is marked missing in some rows and otherwise reads once, few, many or a size class.

16	TRBJ2-1	TRBV11-2	.	.	CASSDALLSSYNEQFF	TGTGCCAGCAGCGACGCCCTTTTAAGCTCCTACAATGAGCAGTTCTTC
14	TRBJ2-7	TRBV20-1	.	.	CSARGRGGQGSQYF	TGCAGTGCTAGAGGTCGAGGAGGGCAGGGCAGTCAGTACTTC
17	TRBJ1-4	TRBV7-9	.	few	CASSLWTGGNVDEKLFF	TGTGCCAGCAGCTTATGGACGGGAGGTAATGTCGATGAAAAACTGTTTTTT
15	TRBJ1-2	TRBV28	TRBD1	few	CASSFGDREIGGYTF	TGTGCCAGCAGTTTCGGGGACAGGGAAATCGGGGGCTACACCTTC
13	TRBJ2-3	TRBV20-1	TRBD1	.	CSAPTGIPDTQYF	TGCAGTGCTCCGACAGGGATCCCAGATACGCAGTATTTT
15	TRBJ1-1	TRBV2	TRBD1	.	CASSDVGTGTTEAFF	TGTGCCAGCAGTGATGTGGGGACAGGGACCACTGAAGCTTTCTTT
16	TRBJ2-4	TRBV9	.	many	CASSVSPIGAKNIQYF	TGTGCCAGCAGCGTTTCCCCAATTGGGGCCAAAAACATTCAGTACTTC
13	TRBJ2-7	TRBV12-3/TRBV12-4	.	many	CASTLDFGYEQYF	TGTGCCAGCACCTTGGACTTTGGCTACGAGCAGTACTTC
16	TRBJ2-7	TRBV15	.	.	CATGRDPGDSSYEQYF	TGTGCCACCGGCAGAGATCCGGGGGACAGCTCCTACGAGCAGTACTTC
17	TRBJ2-1	TRBV28	TRBD2	.	CASSFTFGGGSYNEQFF	TGTGCCAGCAGTTTTACCTTTGGGGGGGGATCCTACAATGAGCAGTTCTTC
14	TRBJ2-5	TRBV9	.	.	CASSGPSAGETQYF	TGTGCCAGCAGCGGCCCTTCTGCGGGCGAGACCCAGTACTTC
15	TRBJ2-7	TRBV20-1	.	few	CSAKFPGTRGNVQYF	TGCAGTGCGAAGTTCCCTGGGACCAGAGGGAACGTGCAGTACTTC
16	TRBJ1-5	TRBV20-1	.	many	CSAKVGGPYSNQPQHF	TGCAGTGCGAAAGTAGGGGGGCCTTATAGCAATCAGCCCCAGCATTTT
15	TRBJ1-5	TRBV5-1	TRBD1	few	CASSLEGATGQPQHF	TGCGCCAGCAGCTTGGAGGGGGCTACAGGCCAGCCCCAGCATTTT
15	TRBJ2-1	TRBV4-3	TRBD2	few	CASSPGTSVDNEQFF	TGCGCCAGCAGCCCCGGGACTAGCGTTGACAATGAGCAGTTCTTC
14	TRBJ2-3	TRBV4-1	.	many	CASSQEGSTDTQYF	TGCGCCAGCAGCCAAGAGGGTAGCACAGATACGCAGTATTTT
14	TRBJ2-7	TRBV7-9	.	few	CASSLVRLPYEQYF	TGTGCCAGCAGCTTAGTCAGGTTACCGTACGAGCAGTACTTC